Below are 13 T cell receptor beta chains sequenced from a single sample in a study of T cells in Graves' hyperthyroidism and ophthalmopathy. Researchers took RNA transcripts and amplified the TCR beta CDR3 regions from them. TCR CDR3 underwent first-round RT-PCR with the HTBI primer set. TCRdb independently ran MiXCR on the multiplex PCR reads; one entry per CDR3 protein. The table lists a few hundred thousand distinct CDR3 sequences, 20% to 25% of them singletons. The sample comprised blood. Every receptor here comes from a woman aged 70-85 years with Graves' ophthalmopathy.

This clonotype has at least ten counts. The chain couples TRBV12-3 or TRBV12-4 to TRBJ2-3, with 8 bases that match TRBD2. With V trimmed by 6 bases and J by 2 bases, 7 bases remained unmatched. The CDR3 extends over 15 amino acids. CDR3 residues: CASSGAGAVTDTQYF. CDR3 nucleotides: TGTGCCAGCAGCGGAGCGGGAGCCGTCACAGATACGCAGTATTTT.

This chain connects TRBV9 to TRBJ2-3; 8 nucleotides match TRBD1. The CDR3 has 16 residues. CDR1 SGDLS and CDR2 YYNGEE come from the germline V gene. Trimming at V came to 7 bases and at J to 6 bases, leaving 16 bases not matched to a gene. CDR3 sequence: CASSPPGGAGTDTQYF. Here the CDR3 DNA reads TGTGCCAGCTCACCCCCAGGGGGCGCAGGAACGGATACGCAGTATTTT.

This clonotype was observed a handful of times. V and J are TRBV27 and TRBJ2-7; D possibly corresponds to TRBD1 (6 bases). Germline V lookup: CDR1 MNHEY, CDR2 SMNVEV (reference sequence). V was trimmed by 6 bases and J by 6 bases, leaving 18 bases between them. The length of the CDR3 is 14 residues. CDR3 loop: CASSPSTDSSEQYF. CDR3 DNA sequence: TGTGCCAGCAGCCCCTCCACGGACAGCTCCGAGCAGTACTTC.

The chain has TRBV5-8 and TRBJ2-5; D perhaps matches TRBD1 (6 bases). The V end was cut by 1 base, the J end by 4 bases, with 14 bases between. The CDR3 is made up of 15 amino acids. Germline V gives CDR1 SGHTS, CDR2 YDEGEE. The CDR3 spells CASSLIGGAGETQYF. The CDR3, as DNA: TGTGCCAGCAGCTTGATTGGGGGCGCGGGAGAGACCCAGTACTTC.

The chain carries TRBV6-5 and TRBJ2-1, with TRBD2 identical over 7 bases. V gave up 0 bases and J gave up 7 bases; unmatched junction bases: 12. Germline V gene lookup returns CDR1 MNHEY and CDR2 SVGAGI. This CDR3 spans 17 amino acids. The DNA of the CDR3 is TGTGCCAGCAGTTACTCGTTTAAACGCGGGAGCGGGAATGAGCAGTTCTTC. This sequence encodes CASSYSFKRGSGNEQFF.

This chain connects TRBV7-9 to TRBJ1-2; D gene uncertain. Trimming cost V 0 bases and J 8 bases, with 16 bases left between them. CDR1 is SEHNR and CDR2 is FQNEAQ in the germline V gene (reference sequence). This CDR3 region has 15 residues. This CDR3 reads CASSLAGRLSGGYTF. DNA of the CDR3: TGTGCCAGCAGCTTAGCGGGCAGACTTAGCGGGGGCTACACCTTC.

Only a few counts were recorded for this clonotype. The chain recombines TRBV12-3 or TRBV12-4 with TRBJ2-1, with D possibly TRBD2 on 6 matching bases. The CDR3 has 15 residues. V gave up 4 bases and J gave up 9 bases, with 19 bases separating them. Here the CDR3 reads CASSSTGLLGSEQFF. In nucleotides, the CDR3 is TGTGCCAGCAGTTCTACTGGACTATTAGGCAGTGAGCAGTTCTTC.

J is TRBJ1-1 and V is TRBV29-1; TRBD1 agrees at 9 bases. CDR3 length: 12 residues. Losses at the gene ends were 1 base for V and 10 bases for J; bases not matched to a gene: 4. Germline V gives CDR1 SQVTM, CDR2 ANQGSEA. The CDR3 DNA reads TGCAGCGTTGAAGGCGGGGACAGGGTAGCTTTCTTT. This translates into CSVEGGDRVAFF.

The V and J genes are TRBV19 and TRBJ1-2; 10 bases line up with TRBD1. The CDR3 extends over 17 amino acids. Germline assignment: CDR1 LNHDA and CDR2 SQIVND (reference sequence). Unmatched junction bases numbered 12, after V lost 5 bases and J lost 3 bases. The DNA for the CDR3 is TGTGCCAGTAGTCCCGGACAGGGGGAGACACTTGACTATGGCTACACCTTC. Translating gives CASSPGQGETLDYGYTF.

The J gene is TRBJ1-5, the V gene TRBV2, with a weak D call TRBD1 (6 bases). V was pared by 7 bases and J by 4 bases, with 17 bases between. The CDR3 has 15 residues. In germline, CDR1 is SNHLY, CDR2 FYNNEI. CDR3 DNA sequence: TGTGCCAGCAAAGAACAGGGCGCTCCAAATCAGCCCCAGCATTTT. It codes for CASKEQGAPNQPQHF. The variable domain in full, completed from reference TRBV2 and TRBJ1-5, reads EPEVTQTPSHQVTQMGQEVILRCVPISNHLYFYWYRQILGQKVEFLVSFYNNEISEKSEIFDDQFSVERPDGSNFTLKIRSTKLEDSAMYFCASKEQGAPNQPQHFGDGTRLSIL.

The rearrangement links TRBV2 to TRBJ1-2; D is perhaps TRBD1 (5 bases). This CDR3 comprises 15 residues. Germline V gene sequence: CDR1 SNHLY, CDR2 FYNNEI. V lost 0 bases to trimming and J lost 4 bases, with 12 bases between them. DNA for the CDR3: TGTGCCAGCAGTGAAGCGGGCAGGGCCTTCTATGGCTACACCTTC. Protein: CASSEAGRAFYGYTF.

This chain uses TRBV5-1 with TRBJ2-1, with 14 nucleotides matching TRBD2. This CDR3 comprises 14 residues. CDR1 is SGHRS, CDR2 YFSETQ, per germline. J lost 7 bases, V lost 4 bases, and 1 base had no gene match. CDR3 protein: CASSGTSGSNEQFF. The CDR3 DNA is TGCGCCAGCAGCGGGACTAGCGGGAGTAATGAGCAGTTCTTC.

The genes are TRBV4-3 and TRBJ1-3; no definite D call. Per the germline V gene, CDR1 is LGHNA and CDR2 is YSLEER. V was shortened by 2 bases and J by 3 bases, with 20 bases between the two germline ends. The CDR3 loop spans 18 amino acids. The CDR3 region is CASSQNFGSSWGGNTIYF. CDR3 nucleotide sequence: TGCGCCAGCAGCCAAAACTTCGGGTCTTCATGGGGTGGAAACACCATATATTTT.